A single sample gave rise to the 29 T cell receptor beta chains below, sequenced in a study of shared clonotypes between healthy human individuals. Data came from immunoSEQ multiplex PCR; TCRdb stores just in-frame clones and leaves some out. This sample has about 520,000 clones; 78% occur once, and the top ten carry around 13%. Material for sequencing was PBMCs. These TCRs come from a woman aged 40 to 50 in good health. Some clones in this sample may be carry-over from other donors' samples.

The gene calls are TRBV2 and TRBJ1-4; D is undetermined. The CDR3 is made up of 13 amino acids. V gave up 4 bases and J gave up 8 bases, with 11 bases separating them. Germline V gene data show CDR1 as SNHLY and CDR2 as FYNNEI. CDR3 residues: CASSGGLGEKLFF. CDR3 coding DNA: TGTGCCAGCAGTGGAGGGCTTGGAGAAAAACTGTTTTTT.

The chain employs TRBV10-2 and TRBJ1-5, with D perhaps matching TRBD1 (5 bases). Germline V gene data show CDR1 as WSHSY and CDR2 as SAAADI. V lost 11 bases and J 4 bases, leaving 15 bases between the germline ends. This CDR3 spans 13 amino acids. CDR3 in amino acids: CASKGGANQPQHF. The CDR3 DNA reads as TGCGCCTCCAAGGGCGGGGCTAATCAGCCCCAGCATTTT.

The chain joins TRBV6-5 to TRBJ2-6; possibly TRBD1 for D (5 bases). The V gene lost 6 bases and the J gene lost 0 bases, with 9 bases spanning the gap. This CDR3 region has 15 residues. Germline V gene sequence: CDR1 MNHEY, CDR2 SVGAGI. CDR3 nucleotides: TGTGCCAGCAGCGTCAGGGTCTCTGGGGCCAACGTCCTGACTTTC. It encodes CASSVRVSGANVLTF.

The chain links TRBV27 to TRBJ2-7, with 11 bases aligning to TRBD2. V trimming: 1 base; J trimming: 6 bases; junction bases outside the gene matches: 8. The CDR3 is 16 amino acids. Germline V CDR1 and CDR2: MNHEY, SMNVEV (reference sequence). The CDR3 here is CASSLLVAGGPGEQYF. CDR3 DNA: TGTGCCAGCAGTTTATTGGTAGCGGGAGGGCCAGGCGAGCAGTACTTC.

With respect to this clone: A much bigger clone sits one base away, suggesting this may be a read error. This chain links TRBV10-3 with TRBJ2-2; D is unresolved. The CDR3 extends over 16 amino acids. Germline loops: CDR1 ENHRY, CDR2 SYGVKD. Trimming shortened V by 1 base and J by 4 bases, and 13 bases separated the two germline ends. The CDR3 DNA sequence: TGTGCCATCAGTGAGTGGAGTGAGAGGAGCACCGGGGAGCTGTTTTTT. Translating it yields CAISEWSERSTGELFF.

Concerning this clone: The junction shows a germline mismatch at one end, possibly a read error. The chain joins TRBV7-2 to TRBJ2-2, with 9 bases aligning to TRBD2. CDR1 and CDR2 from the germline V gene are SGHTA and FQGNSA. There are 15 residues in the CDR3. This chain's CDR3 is CASSSYSGSTGKLFF. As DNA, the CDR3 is TGTGCCAGCAGCTCCTATAGCGGGAGCACCGGGAAGCTGTTTTTT.

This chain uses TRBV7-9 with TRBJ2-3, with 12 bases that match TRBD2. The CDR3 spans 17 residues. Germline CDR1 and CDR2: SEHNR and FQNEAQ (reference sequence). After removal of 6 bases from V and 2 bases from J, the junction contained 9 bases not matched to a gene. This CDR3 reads CASSRPGLAGSTDTQYF. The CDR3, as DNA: TGTGCCAGCAGTAGACCGGGACTAGCGGGTTCCACAGATACGCAGTATTTT.

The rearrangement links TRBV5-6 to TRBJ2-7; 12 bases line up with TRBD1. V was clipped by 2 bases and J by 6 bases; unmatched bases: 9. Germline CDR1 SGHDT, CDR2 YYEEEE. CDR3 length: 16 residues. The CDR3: CASSFFAGTGGLEQYF. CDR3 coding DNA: TGTGCCAGCAGCTTTTTCGCCGGGACAGGGGGCCTCGAGCAGTACTTC.

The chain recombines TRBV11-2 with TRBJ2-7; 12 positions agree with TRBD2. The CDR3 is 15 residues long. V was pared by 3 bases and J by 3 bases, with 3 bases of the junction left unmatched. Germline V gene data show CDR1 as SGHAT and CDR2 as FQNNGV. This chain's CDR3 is CASSLTSGRSYEQYF. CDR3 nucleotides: TGTGCCAGCAGCTTGACTAGCGGGAGAAGCTACGAGCAGTACTTC. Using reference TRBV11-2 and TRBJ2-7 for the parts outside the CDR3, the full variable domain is EAGVAQSPRYKIIEKRQSVAFWCNPISGHATLYWYQQILGQGPKLLIQFQNNGVVDDSQLPKDRFSAERLKGVDSTLKIQPAKLEDSAVYLCASSLTSGRSYEQYFGPGTRLTVT.

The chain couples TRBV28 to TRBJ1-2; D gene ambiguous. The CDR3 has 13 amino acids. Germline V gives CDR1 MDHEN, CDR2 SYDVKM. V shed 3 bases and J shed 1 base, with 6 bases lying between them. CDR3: CASSFWVNYGYTF. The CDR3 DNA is TGTGCCAGCAGTTTTTGGGTTAACTATGGCTACACCTTC.

CDR3 sequence reads: CASRTSSGSGTGELFF. The DNA for the CDR3 is TGTGCCAGCAGAACCTCTAGCGGGAGTGGTACCGGGGAGCTGTTTTTT. The gene calls are TRBV2 and TRBJ2-2; the match to TRBD2 covers 10 bases. Per germline, CDR1 SNHLY and CDR2 FYNNEI. J gave up 5 bases and V 6 bases, and 9 bases lay outside the gene matches. The CDR3 sequence is 16 residues long.

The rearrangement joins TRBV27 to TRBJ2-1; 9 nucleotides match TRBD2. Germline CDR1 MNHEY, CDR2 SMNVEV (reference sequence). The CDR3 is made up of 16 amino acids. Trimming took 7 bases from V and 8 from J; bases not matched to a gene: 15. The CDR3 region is CASILSLAGAGDEQFF. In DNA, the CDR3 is TGTGCCAGCATCTTAAGCTTAGCGGGAGCCGGGGATGAGCAGTTCTTC.

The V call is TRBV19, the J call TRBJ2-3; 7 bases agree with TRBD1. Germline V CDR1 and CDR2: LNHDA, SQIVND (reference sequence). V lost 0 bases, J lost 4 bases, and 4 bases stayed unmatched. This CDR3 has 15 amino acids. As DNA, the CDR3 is TGTGCCAGTAGTATAGAAACAGGGGCACCAGATACGCAGTATTTT. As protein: CASSIETGAPDTQYF.

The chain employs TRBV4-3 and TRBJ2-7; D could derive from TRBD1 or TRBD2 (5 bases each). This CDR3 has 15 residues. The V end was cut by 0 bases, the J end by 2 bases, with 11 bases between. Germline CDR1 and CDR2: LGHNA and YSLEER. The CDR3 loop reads CASSQEFQGPYEQYF. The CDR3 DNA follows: TGCGCCAGCAGCCAAGAATTCCAGGGACCCTACGAGCAGTACTTC.

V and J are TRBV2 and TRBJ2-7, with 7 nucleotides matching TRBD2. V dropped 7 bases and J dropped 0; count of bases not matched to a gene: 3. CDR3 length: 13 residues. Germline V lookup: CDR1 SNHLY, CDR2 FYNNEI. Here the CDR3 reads CASTPGGSYEQYF. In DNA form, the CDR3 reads TGTGCCAGCACCCCGGGAGGCTCCTACGAGCAGTACTTC.

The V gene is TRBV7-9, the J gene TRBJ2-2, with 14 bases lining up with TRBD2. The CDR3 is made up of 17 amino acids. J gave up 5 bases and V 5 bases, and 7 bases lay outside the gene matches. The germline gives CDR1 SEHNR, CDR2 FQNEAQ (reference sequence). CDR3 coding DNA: TGTGCCAGCAGCCCTCGGGGACTAGCGGGAGTAACCGGGGAGCTGTTTTTT. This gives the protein CASSPRGLAGVTGELFF.

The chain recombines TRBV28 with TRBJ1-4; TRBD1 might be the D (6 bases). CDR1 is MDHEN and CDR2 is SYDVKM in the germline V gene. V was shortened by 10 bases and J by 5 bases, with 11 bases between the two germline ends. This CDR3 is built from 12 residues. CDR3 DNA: TGTGCCATTAGTCAGGGGAATGAAAAACTGTTTTTT. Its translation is CAISQGNEKLFF.

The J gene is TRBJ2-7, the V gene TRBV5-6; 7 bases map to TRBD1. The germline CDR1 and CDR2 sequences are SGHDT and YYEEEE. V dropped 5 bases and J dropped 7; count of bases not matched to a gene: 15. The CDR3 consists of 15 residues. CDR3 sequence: CASSFRQGGYGEQYF. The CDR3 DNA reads TGTGCCAGCAGTTTTCGACAGGGCGGGTATGGGGAGCAGTACTTC.

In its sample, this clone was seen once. CDR3 loop: CASILDGGRNEQYF. The CDR3 DNA sequence: TGTGCCAGCATCCTAGACGGGGGGAGAAACGAGCAGTACTTC. V and J are TRBV28 and TRBJ2-7, with TRBD2 identical over 7 bases. The V gene's germline CDR1 is MDHEN and CDR2 SYDVKM. The CDR3 loop spans 14 amino acids. V was clipped by 7 bases and J by 5 bases; unmatched bases: 11.

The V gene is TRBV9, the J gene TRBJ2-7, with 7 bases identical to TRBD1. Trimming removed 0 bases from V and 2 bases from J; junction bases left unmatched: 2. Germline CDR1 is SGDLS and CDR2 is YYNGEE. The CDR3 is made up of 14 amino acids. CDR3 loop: CASSVGGTAYEQYF. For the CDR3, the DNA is TGTGCCAGCAGCGTAGGTGGGACAGCCTACGAGCAGTACTTC. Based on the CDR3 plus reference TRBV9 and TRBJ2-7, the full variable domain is DSGVTQTPKHLITATGQRVTLRCSPRSGDLSVYWYQQSLDQGLQFLIQYYNGEERAKGNILERFSAQQFPDLHSELNLSSLELGDSALYFCASSVGGTAYEQYFGPGTRLTVT.

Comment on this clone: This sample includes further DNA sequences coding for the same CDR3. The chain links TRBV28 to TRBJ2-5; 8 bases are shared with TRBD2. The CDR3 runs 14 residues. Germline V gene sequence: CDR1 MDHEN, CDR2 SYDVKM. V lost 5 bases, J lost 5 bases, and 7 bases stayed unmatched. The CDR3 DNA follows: TGTGCCAGCAGTCCGGGAGGGCTACGGGAGACCCAGTACTTC. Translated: CASSPGGLRETQYF.

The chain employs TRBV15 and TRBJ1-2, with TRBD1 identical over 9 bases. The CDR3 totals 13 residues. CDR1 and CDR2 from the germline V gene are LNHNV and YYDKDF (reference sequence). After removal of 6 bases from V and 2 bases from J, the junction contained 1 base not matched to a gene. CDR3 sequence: CATSTGGNYGYTF. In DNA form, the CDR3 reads TGTGCCACCAGTACAGGGGGCAACTATGGCTACACCTTC.

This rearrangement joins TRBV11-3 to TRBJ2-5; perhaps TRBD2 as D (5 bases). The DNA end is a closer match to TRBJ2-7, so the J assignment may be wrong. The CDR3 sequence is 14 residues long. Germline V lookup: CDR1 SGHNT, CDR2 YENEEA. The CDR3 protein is CASSREGSSYEQYF. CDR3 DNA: TGTGCCAGCAGTCGCGAGGGCTCATCCTACGAGCAGTACTTC.

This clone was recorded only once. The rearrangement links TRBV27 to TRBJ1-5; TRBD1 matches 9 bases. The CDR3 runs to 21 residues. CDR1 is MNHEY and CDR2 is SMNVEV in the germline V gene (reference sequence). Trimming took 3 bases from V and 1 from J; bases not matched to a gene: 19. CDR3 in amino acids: CASSLNRGRFPPMDSNQPQHF. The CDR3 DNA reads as TGTGCCAGCAGTTTGAACAGGGGGCGCTTCCCCCCTATGGACAGCAATCAGCCCCAGCATTTT.

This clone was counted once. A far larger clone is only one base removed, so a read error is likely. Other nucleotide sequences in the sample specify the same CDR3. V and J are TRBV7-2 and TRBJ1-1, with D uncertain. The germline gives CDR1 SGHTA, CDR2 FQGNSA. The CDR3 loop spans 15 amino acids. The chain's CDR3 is CASSALIQLNTEAFF. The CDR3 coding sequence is TGTGCCAGCAGCGCCCTAATCCAACTGAACACTGAGGCTTTCTTT.

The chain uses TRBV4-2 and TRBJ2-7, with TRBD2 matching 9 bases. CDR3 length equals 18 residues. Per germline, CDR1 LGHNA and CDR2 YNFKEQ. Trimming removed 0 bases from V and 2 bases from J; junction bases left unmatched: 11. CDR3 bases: TGTGCCAGCAGCCAAGATCGAGGCGGGAGGGTTCAGACCTACGAGCAGTACTTC. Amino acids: CASSQDRGGRVQTYEQYF.

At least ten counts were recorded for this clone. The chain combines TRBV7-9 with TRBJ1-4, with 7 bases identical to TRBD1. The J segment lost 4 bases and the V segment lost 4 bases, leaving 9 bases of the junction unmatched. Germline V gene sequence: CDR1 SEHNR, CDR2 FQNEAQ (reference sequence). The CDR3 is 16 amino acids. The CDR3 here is CASSSAGQGDNEKLFF. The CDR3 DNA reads TGTGCCAGCAGCTCCGCTGGGCAGGGGGATAATGAAAAACTGTTTTTT.

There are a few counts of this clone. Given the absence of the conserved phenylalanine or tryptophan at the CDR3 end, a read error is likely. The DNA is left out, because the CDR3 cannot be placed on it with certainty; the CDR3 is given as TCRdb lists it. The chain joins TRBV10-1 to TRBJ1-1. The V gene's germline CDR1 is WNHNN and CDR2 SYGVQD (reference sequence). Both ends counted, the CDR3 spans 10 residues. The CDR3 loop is CASLGAGGFC.

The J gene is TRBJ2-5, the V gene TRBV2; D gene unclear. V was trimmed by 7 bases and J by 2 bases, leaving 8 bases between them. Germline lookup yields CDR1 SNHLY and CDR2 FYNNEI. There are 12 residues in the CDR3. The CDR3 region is CASNTEQETQYF. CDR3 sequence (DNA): TGTGCCAGCAACACAGAACAAGAGACCCAGTACTTC.